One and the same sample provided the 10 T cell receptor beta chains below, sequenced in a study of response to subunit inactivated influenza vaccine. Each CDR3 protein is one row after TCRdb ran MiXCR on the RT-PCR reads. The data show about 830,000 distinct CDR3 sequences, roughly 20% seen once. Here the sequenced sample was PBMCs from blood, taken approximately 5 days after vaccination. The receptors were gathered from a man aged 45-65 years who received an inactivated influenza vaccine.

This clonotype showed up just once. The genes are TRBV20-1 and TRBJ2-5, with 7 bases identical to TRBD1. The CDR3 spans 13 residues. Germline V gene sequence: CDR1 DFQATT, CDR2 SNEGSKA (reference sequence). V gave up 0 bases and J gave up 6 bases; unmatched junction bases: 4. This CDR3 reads CSAREFRGKTQYF. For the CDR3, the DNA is TGCAGTGCTAGAGAGTTCAGGGGGAAGACCCAGTACTTC.

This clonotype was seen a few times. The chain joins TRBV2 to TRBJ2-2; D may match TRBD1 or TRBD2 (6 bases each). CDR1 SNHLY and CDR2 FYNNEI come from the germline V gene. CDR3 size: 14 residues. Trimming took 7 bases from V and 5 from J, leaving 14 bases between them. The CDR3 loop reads CASTGARWTGELFF. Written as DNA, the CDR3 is TGTGCCAGCACGGGGGCAAGATGGACCGGGGAGCTGTTTTTT.

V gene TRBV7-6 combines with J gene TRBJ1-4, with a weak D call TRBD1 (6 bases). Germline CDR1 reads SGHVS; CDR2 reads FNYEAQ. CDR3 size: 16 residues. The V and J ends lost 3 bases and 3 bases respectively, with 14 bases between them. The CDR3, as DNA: TGTGCCAGCAGCTTGGGGCAGGGGACGGCTAATGAAAAACTGTTTTTT. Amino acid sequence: CASSLGQGTANEKLFF.

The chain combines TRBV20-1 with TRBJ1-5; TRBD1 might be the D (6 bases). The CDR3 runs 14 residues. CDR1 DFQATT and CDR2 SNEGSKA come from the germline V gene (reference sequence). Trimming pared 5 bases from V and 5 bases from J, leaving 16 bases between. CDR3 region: CSAGDTSTYQPQHF. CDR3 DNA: TGCAGTGCTGGGGACACCAGCACGTATCAGCCCCAGCATTTT.

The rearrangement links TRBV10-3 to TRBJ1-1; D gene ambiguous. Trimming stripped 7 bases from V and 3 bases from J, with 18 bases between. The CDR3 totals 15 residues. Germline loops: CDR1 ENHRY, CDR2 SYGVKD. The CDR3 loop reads CAITPGPPRDTEAFF. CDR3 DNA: TGTGCCATCACTCCGGGCCCCCCGCGGGACACTGAAGCTTTCTTT.

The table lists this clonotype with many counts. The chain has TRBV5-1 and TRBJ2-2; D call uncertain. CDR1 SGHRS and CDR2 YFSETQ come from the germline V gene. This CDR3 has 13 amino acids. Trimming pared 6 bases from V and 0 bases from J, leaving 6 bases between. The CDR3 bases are TGCGCCAGCACAGTTTCGAACACCGGGGAGCTGTTTTTT. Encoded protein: CASTVSNTGELFF.

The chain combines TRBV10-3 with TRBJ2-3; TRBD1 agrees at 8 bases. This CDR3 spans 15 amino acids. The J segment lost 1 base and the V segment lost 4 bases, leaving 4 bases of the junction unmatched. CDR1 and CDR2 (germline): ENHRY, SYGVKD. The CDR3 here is CAISGTGLGTDTQYF. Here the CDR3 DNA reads TGTGCCATCAGTGGGACAGGGTTAGGCACAGATACGCAGTATTTT.

The CDR3 here is CASTFGAGNSYNEQFF. CDR3 DNA: TGTGCCAGCACCTTTGGGGCGGGGAACTCCTACAATGAGCAGTTCTTC. V gene TRBV11-2 combines with J gene TRBJ2-1, with a tentative D call TRBD2 (6 bases). Looked up from germline, CDR1 is SGHAT and CDR2 is FQNNGV. CDR3 size: 16 residues. V was trimmed by 7 bases and J by 0 bases, leaving 16 bases between them.

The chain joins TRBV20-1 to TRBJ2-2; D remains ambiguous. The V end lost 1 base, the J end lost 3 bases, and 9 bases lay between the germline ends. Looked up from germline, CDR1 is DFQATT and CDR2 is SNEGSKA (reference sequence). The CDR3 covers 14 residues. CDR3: CSARVLAYTGELFF. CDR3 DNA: TGCAGTGCTAGAGTATTGGCTTACACCGGGGAGCTGTTTTTT.

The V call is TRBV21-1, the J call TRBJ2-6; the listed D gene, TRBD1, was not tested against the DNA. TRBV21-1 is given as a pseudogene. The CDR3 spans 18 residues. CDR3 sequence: CASSHGDRRSSGANVLTF. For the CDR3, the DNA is TGTGCCAGCAGCCACGGAGACAGGAGATCGAGTGGGGCCAACGTCCTGACTTTC.